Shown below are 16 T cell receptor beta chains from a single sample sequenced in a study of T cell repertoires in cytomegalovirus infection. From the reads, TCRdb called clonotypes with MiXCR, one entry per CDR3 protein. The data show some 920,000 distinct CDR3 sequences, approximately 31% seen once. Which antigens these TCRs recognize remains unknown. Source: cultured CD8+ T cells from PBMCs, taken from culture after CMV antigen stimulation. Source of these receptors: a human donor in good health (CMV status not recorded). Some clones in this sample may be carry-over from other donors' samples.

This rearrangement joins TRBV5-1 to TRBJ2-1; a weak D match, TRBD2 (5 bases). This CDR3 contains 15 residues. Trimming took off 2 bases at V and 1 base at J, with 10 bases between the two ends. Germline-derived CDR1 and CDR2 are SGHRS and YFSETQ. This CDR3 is CASSFDPGSYNEQFF. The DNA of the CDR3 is TGCGCCAGCAGCTTCGACCCGGGGTCCTACAATGAGCAGTTCTTC.

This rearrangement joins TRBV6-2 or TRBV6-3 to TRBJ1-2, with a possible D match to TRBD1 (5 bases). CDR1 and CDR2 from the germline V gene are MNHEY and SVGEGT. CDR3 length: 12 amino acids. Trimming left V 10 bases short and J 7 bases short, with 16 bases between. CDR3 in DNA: TGTGCCACCTCCCTGGGGGGACCTGGCTACACCTTC. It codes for CATSLGGPGYTF.

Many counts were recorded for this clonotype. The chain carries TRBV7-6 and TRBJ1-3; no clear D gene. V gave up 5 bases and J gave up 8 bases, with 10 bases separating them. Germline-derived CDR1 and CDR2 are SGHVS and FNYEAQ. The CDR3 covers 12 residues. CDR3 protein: CASSPLGDTIYF. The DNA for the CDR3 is TGTGCCAGCAGCCCCCTCGGGGACACCATATATTTT.

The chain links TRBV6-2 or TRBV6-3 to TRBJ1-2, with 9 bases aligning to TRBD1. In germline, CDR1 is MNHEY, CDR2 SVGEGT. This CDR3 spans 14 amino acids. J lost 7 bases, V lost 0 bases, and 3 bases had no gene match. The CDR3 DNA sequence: TGTGCCAGCAGTTACTCGACAGGGGGTGTTGGCTACACCTTC. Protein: CASSYSTGGVGYTF.

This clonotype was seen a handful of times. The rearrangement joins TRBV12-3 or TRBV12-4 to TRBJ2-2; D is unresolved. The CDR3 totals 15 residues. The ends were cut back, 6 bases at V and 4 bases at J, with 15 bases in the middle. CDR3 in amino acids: CASSPSVTLTGELFF. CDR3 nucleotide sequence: TGTGCCAGCAGCCCGTCTGTCACTCTCACCGGGGAGCTGTTTTTT.

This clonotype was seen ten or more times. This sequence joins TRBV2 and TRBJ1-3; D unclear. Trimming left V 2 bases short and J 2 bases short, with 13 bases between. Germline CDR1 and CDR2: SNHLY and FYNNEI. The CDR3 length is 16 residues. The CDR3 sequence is CASSEQQFSPGNTIYF. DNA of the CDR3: TGTGCCAGCAGTGAACAGCAGTTCTCACCTGGAAACACCATATATTTT.

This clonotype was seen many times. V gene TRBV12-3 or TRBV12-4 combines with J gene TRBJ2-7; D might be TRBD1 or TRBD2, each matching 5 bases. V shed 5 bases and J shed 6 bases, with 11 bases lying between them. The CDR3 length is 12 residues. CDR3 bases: TGTGCCAGCAGTACGGGGCGCAGCGAGCAGTACGTC. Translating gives CASSTGRSEQYV.

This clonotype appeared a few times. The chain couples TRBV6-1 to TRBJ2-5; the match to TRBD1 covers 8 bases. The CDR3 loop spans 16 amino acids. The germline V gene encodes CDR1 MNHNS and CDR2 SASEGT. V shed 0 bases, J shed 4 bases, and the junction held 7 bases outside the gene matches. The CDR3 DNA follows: TGTGCCAGCAGTGAAGCGCCGATCGACAGGGGAGAGACCCAGTACTTC. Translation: CASSEAPIDRGETQYF.

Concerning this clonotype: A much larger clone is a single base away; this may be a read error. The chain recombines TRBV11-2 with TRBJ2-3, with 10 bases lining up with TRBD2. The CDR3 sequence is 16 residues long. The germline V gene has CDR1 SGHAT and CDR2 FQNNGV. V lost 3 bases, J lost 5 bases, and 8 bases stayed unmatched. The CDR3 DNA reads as TGTGCCAGCAGCTTTGAAAGCGGGGGGGCGAAAGATACGCAGTATTTT. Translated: CASSFESGGAKDTQYF. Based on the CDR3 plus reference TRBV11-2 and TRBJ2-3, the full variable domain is EAGVAQSPRYKIIEKRQSVAFWCNPISGHATLYWYQQILGQGPKLLIQFQNNGVVDDSQLPKDRFSAERLKGVDSTLKIQPAKLEDSAVYLCASSFESGGAKDTQYFGPGTRLTVL.

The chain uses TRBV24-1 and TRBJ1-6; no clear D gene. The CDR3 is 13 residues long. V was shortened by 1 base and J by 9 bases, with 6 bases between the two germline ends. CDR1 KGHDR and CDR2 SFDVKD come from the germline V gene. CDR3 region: CATSDFEGSPLHF. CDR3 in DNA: TGTGCCACCAGTGATTTTGAGGGTTCACCCCTCCACTTT.

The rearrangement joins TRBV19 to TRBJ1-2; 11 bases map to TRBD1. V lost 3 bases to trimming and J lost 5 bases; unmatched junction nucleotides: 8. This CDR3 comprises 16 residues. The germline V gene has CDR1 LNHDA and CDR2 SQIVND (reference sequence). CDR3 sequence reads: CASSIWTGGFDYGYTF. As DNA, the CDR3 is TGTGCCAGTAGTATTTGGACAGGGGGCTTCGATTATGGCTACACCTTC.

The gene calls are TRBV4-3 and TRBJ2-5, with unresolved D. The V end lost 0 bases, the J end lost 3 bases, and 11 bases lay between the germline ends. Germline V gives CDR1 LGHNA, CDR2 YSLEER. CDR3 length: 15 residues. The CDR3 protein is CASSQDQDSKETQYF. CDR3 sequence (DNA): TGCGCCAGCAGCCAAGATCAGGATAGCAAAGAGACCCAGTACTTC.

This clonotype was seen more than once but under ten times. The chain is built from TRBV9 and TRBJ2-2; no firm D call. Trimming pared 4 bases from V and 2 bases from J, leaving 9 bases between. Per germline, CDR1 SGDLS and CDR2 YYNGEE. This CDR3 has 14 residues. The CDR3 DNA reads TGTGCCAGCAGCCCCCGCCTCAACACCGGGGAGCTGTTTTTT. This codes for CASSPRLNTGELFF. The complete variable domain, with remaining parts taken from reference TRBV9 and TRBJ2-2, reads DSGVTQTPKHLITATGQRVTLRCSPRSGDLSVYWYQQSLDQGLQFLIQYYNGEERAKGNILERFSAQQFPDLHSELNLSSLELGDSALYFCASSPRLNTGELFFGEGSRLTVL.

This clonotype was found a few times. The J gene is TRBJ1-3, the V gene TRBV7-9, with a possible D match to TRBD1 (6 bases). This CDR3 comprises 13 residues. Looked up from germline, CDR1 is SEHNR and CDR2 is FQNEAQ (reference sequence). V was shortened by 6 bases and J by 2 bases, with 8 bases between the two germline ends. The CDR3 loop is CASSQGTGNTIYF. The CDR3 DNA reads TGTGCCAGCAGTCAGGGGACTGGAAACACCATATATTTT.

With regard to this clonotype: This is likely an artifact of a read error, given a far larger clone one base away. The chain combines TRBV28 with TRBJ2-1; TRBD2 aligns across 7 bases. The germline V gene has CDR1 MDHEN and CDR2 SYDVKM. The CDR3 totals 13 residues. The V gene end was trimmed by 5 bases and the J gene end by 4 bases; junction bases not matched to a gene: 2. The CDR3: CASSNGGYNEQFF. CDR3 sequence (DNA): TGTGCCAGCAGTAACGGGGGGTACAATGAGCAGTTCTTC.

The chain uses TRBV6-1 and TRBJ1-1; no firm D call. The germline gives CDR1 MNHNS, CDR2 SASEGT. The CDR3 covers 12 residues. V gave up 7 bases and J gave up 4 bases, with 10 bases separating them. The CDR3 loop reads CASKRVGTEAFF. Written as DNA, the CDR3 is TGTGCCAGCAAGAGAGTAGGCACTGAAGCTTTCTTT.